The following is a TCR beta chain sequence with its context. Its antigen is undetermined. V shed 5 bases and J shed 2 bases, with 22 bases lying between them. The CDR3 is made up of 19 amino acids. Per the germline V gene, CDR1 is SNHLY and CDR2 is FYNNEI. The data derive from a study of Ad26.COV2.S vaccination and SARS-CoV-2 variants. The wider study: As a participant in COV1001, the donor was in the Ad26.COV2.S trial arm. Doses of Ad26.COV2.S were injected into muscle once or twice, 56 days apart. General study points: In vaccinated individuals, spike-specific CD8+ and CD4+ T cell responses reportedly displayed substantial breadth.

The assay was immunoSEQ multiplex PCR, and TCRdb's table has in-frame clones only and misses some. The sample comprises some 410,000 clones, 92% of which are singletons, and around 1.7% rests with the top ten. Treatment indicated: around 19 received Ad26.COV2.S at low or high dose, single or two shots; roughly 5 received placebo; per-sample allocation not given. Specimens were obtained on day 63 following the first vaccine or placebo injection. Vaccine was an Ad26 vector expressing Wuhan-strain SARS-CoV-2 spike. This clonotype originated in a person aged 18 to 65 who received the Ad26.COV2.S COVID-19 vaccine or a placebo. The V call is TRBV2, the J call TRBJ1-6; a possible D gene is TRBD1 (6 bases). The specimen was peripheral blood, collected in a trial of Ad26.COV2.S vaccine versus placebo. CDR3 bases: TGTGCCAGCAGTTGGTTAATCGGGACAAAGAACGCCTATAATTCACCCCTCCACTTT. This codes for CASSWLIGTKNAYNSPLHF.